Each of the 9 T cell receptor beta chains below was sequenced from the same sample in a study of T cell changes during pregnancy in multiple sclerosis. Sequencing used immunoSEQ multiplex PCR; TCRdb keeps in-frame clones, though not all of them. Among 100,000 to 140,000 clones, about nine tenths were seen once, and the ten largest hold less than 0.85%. Sequencing was performed on peripheral blood, taken in the third trimester of pregnancy. All receptors come from a female donor in good health, enrolled as a control in a pregnancy study.

The CDR3 here is CASSLLGQDTQYF. The CDR3 coding sequence is TGTGCCAGCAGTTTATTGGGGCAAGATACGCAGTATTTT. The rearrangement links TRBV27 to TRBJ2-3, with D possibly TRBD1 on 5 matching bases. Germline CDR1 reads MNHEY; CDR2 reads SMNVEV (reference sequence). CDR3 length equals 13 residues. V was shortened by 1 base and J by 5 bases, with 7 bases between the two germline ends.

V usage is TRBV4-3 and J usage is TRBJ1-1; the D gene is possibly TRBD1 (5 bases). From germline, CDR1 is LGHNA and CDR2 YSLEER. The CDR3 loop spans 13 amino acids. Trimming took off 0 bases at V and 7 bases at J, with 9 bases between the two ends. In DNA, the CDR3 is TGCGCCAGCAGCCAAGATCGCCAGGGTGAAGCTTTCTTT. Translating it yields CASSQDRQGEAFF.

The chain links TRBV7-7 to TRBJ1-3; TRBD1 might be the D (5 bases). The CDR3 length is 14 residues. CDR1 is SSHAT, CDR2 FNYEAQ, per germline (reference sequence). Trimming took off 5 bases at V and 2 bases at J, with 10 bases between the two ends. This CDR3 reads CASSPIQAGNTIYF. CDR3 sequence (DNA): TGTGCCAGCAGCCCGATACAGGCTGGAAACACCATATATTTT.

The rearrangement joins TRBV18 to TRBJ1-3; D not certain. The germline V gene has CDR1 KGHSH and CDR2 LQKENI. V dropped 3 bases and J dropped 0 bases, with 9 bases sitting between them. CDR3 length equals 15 residues. The CDR3 sequence: CASSPGTYSGNTIYF. Written as DNA, the CDR3 is TGTGCCAGCTCACCGGGCACCTACTCTGGAAACACCATATATTTT.

The DNA for the CDR3 is TGTGCCAGCAGTGAATTAGGGACTACGAACACCGGGGAGCTGTTTTTT. It encodes CASSELGTTNTGELFF. The chain uses TRBV2 and TRBJ2-2, with 7 bases lining up with TRBD2. J was trimmed by 0 bases and V by 2 bases; bases with no gene match: 3. This CDR3 has 16 amino acids. Germline V gives CDR1 SNHLY, CDR2 FYNNEI.

The rearrangement joins TRBV30 to TRBJ2-7; TRBD1 is a possible D gene (5 bases). The CDR3 has 14 amino acids. Germline CDR1 and CDR2: GTSNPN and SVGIG (reference sequence). V was pared by 2 bases and J by 0 bases, with 11 bases between. The CDR3 nucleotides read TGTGCCTGGAGTACGCAAGGGGCCTCCTACGAGCAGTACTTC. It codes for CAWSTQGASYEQYF.

The V call is TRBV4-1, the J call TRBJ2-7; 10 positions agree with TRBD2. Germline CDR1 and CDR2: MGHRA and YSYEKL. This CDR3 has 14 amino acids. The V gene end was trimmed by 3 bases and the J gene end by 9 bases; junction bases not matched to a gene: 8. The chain's CDR3 is CASSQELAGFVQYF. The CDR3 DNA follows: TGCGCCAGCAGCCAGGAACTAGCGGGGTTTGTGCAGTACTTC.

The V gene is TRBV4-3, the J gene TRBJ1-1; D is unresolved. The V end was cut by 4 bases, the J end by 1 base, with 10 bases between. Germline V CDR1 and CDR2: LGHNA, YSLEER. CDR3 length: 14 amino acids. CDR3 region: CASSPDAGNTEAFF. The CDR3 bases are TGCGCCAGCAGCCCCGACGCGGGGAACACTGAAGCTTTCTTT.

The chain is built from TRBV7-2 and TRBJ2-3; 7 bases align to TRBD2. Germline loops: CDR1 SGHTA, CDR2 FQGNSA. Trimming cost V 6 bases and J 6 bases; bases outside gene matches: 15. There are 16 residues in the CDR3. Written as DNA, the CDR3 is TGTGCCAGCAGATTGAGTGGCGGGGGTACCAGGGATACGCAGTATTTT. Protein sequence: CASRLSGGGTRDTQYF.